This TCR beta chain was obtained from a study of cytomegalovirus exposure and HLA in healthy donors. The PCR ran on 60 Vbeta and 13 Jbeta primers. Data came from immunoSEQ multiplex PCR; TCRdb stores just in-frame clones and leaves some out. The repertoire includes approximately 180,000 clones, about 80% of them detected once, and 0.9% to 1.2% sits in the top ten. The V gene's germline CDR1 is SGHTA and CDR2 FQGNSA. J lost 8 bases, V lost 0 bases, and 4 bases had no gene match. The CDR3 has 15 amino acids. The chain carries TRBV7-2 and TRBJ1-6; 7 bases map to TRBD1. Sequenced material: PBMCs. The TCR was taken from a woman in her 40s in good health and CMV-seronegative. Here the CDR3 reads CASSLAGQLDSPLHF. CDR3 nucleotide sequence: TGTGCCAGCAGCTTAGCGGGACAGTTGGATTCACCCCTCCACTTT. The full variable domain, in which reference TRBV7-2 and TRBJ1-6 provide the parts outside the CDR3, is GAGVSQSPSNKVTEKGKDVELRCDPISGHTALYWYRQSLGQGLEFLIYFQGNSAPDKSGLPSDRFSAERTGGSVSTLTIQRTQQEDSAVYLCASSLAGQLDSPLHFGNGTRLTVT.